The present TCR beta chain was sequenced within a study of blood T cell repertoires in COVID-19. On the study more broadly: Collection of acute and convalescent COVID-19 samples took place in the United States, Italy and Spain. PBMCs, B-cell-depleted T cells, or T cells provided the cDNA or gDNA that made up the material.

Original data processing: It was from reference gene primer amplification that nucleated cell counts were estimated. Using immunoSEQ multiplex PCR, the repertoire was profiled, and TCRdb retains in-frame clones only, with some absent. That table furnishes V, J and clone size, whereas the DNA furnished D and trimming. The table has about 370,000 clones, more than 80% seen once. The CDR3 has 13 residues. Germline trimming cut 6 bases from V and 9 bases from J; bases unmatched to any gene: 7. Allocation to cohorts depended on clinical history reported by the participants. J is TRBJ2-1 and V is TRBV12-3 or TRBV12-4, with 8 bases aligning to TRBD1. The source is a man between 18 and 29 years old who had recovered from COVID-19. Sequencing was done on a sample of PBMCs or T cells enriched from blood (not recorded which). The CDR3 DNA follows: TGTGCCAGCAGAGGAAGGGACAGGAGTGAGCAGTTCTTC. It yields the protein CASRGRDRSEQFF.